Detailed here is one T cell receptor (beta chain). Which antigen it targets is not known. No quality values exist for individual bases; no much larger clone is one base distant. Whole blood was collected in K2EDTA tubes by collaborating institutions according to the institutions' own protocols. For TCRbeta analysis, collaborators shipped samples in one of three forms: frozen whole blood, isolated PBMCs, or DNA extracted from either of those sample types. V drops 6 bases and J drops 4 bases, leaving 10 bases in between. CDR3 length: 14 amino acids, cysteine to phenylalanine. Of all the DNA, just the CDR3 is kept, 42 bases in frame from base 1. Reading the germline V gene gives CDR1 MDHEN and CDR2 SYDVKM. TCRbeta CDR3 regions were amplified from genomic DNA by means of the immunoSEQ Assay, a bias-controlled multiplex PCR. The paper's data handling went like this. The number of nucleated cells in each sample was estimated by amplification of reference gene primers within the assay. To quantify the absolute abundance of each unique TCRbeta CDR3 rearrangement, sequence reads were collapsed and filtered. For each sample, productive Simpson clonality was calculated as the square root of Simpson's diversity index across productive rearrangements. TCRdb took this table from immuneACCESS and kept in-frame rearrangements with V and J called. Such tables lack part of the clones; where checked against another copy, unresolved V genes explain under half of the gap, and the rest is unexplained. V and J calls and clone size come straight from that table; D and trimming were deduced from the DNA. The sample table records 100,000 to 150,000 clones; about 89% of these occur just once. In total, the top ten clones hold 3% to 4.5% of the sample.

This sample is drawn from a study of blood T cell repertoires in COVID-19 (dated by TCRdb to the early 2020s). Looking at the study overall: The collaborator samples originated in the United States, Italy and Spain and spanned the acute and convalescent phases of COVID-19. The material from the prospective study consisted of cDNA or gDNA derived from T cells, B-cell-depleted T cells, or PBMCs. The dataset comprised deeply sampled blood TCRbeta repertoires from subjects exposed to, actively infected with, or recovered from COVID-19. A freely available public database, intended as a resource for researchers studying the immune response to SARS-CoV-2, is where the repertoires were released. Samples came from the ongoing ImmuneRACE study (first 160 participants) plus 1,254 subjects from 6 global collaborators. Nearly every sample came with metadata listing a de-identified subject ID, COVID-19 status, age in years and sex. Where available, HLA class I and class II types were taken from metadata supplied by the sample provider and were not determined by assay-based typing. The paper as a whole reports these results and caveats: Clinical and demographic metadata were provided uncurated, with the amount varying by source and participant.

The V gene is TRBV28 and the J gene is TRBJ1-6; a weak D assignment points to TRBD1 (5 bases agree). This TCR was recovered from a woman aged 55-69 years with acute or convalescent COVID-19. The sequenced material came from peripheral blood. The nucleotide sequence reads TGTGCCAGCAGGGCCGGGGGATATAATTCACCCCTCCACTTT. It specifies CASRAGGYNSPLHF.